The entry that follows covers one T cell receptor (beta chain) sequence. What antigen it recognizes has not been identified. There are no base qualities to consult, and no much larger clone falls within one base. Libraries came from PCR. The reads were generated on an Illumina HiSeq 2500. To normalize quantification of the TCRbeta repertoire, the TCR libraries were built with molecular barcoding that relied on unique molecular identifiers. In-frame beta chains were kept once TCRdb had trimmed the public reads at Q25 with fastp and called clones with MiXCR. Every distinct CDR3 protein forms one entry, paired with its most common genes and DNA. In all, the sample holds about 610,000 distinct CDR3 sequences, and 8% to 11% of those were seen once. Jointly, the top ten make up less than 4.5% of the sample. This sample is drawn from a study of T-cell reconstitution after alpha-beta-depleted transplantation in children listed by TCRdb under 2016. General notes on the study: The study quantitatively tracked T-cell immune reconstitution after TCRalphabeta/CD19-depleted allogeneic hematopoietic cell transplantation in children using TCR repertoire profiling.

CDR1 and CDR2 are read off the germline V gene as MNHEY and SVGEGT. V and J lose 5 bases and 5 bases, and a span of 19 bases separates them. The CDR3, cysteine through phenylalanine, is 15 amino acids long. Only CDR3 DNA remains: 45 bases, in frame from the first base. The V and J segments used are TRBV6-2 or TRBV6-3 and TRBJ2-7; the D assignment is uncertain and may be TRBD1 or TRBD2, with 6 bases supporting each. The clonotype comes from a human donor who donated a stem cell graft to a child with acute myeloid leukemia. Sequenced material: PBMCs from the stem cell graft donor, taken from the stem cell graft. The bases are TGTGCCAGCAGTCGGGGGCCAGGGATCTACCACGAGCAGTACTTC. It codes for CASSRGPGIYHEQYF.